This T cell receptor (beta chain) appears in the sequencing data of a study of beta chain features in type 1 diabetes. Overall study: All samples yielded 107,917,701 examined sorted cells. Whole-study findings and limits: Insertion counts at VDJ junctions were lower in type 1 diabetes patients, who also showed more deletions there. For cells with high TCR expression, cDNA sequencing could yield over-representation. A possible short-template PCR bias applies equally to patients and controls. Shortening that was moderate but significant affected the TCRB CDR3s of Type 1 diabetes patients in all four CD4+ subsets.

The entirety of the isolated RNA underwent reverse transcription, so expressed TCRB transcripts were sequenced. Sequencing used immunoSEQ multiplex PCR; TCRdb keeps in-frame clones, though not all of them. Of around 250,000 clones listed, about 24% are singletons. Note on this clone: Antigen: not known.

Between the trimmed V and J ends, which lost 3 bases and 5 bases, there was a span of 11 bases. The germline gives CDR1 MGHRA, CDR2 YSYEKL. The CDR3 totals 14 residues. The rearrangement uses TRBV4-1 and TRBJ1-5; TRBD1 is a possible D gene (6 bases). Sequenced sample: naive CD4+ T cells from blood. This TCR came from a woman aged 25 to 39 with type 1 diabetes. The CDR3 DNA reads TGCGCCAGCAGCCAGTTACAGGGAGATCAGCCCCAGCATTTT. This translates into CASSQLQGDQPQHF.